These 8 T cell receptor beta chains originate from one sample sequenced in a study of blood T cell repertoires in COVID-19. The assay was immunoSEQ multiplex PCR, and TCRdb's table has in-frame clones only and misses some. The sample has 100,000 to 150,000 clones; about 87% are singletons. What was sequenced was peripheral blood. These receptor sequences come from a man aged 50 to 60 with active COVID-19.

V usage is TRBV3-1 (or the pseudogene TRBV3-2) and J usage is TRBJ2-1, with TRBD2 matching over 8 bases. Losses at the gene ends were 0 bases for V and 0 bases for J; bases not matched to a gene: 16. CDR1 is LGHDT and CDR2 is YNNKEL in the germline V gene (reference sequence). CDR3 length: 21 amino acids. Written as DNA, the CDR3 is TGTGCCAGCAGCCAAGAGCGTGGAAGGCGGGGGGCCTCATTCTCCTACAATGAGCAGTTCTTC. It specifies CASSQERGRRGASFSYNEQFF.

The chain has TRBV6-5 and TRBJ2-2; D might be TRBD2 (6 bases). There are 15 residues in the CDR3. With 5 bases removed from V and 3 bases from J, the gap between germline ends came to 13 bases. The germline CDR1 and CDR2 sequences are MNHEY and SVGAGI. CDR3 coding DNA: TGTGCCAGCAGTCCTCCCTGGGGGGACACCGGGGAGCTGTTTTTT. As protein: CASSPPWGDTGELFF.

This clone was found once. V gene TRBV5-4 combines with J gene TRBJ1-4, with 8 bases matching TRBD1. The V segment lost 3 bases and the J segment 8 bases; nucleotides outside the gene matches: 6. Germline assignment: CDR1 SGHNT and CDR2 YYREEE (reference sequence). This CDR3 region has 14 residues. The CDR3 here is CASSSGGLDEKLFF. The CDR3 coding sequence is TGTGCCAGCAGCTCAGGGGGCTTGGACGAAAAACTGTTTTTT.

The chain combines TRBV27 with TRBJ1-1; no firm D call. The ends were cut back, 5 bases at V and 4 bases at J, with 14 bases in the middle. This CDR3 comprises 14 residues. CDR1 is MNHEY and CDR2 is SMNVEV in the germline V gene (reference sequence). CDR3 in amino acids: CASSPVRGSTEAFF. In nucleotides, the CDR3 is TGTGCCAGCAGTCCCGTTCGGGGAAGCACTGAAGCTTTCTTT.

The chain carries TRBV6-5 and TRBJ2-3, with D possibly matching TRBD1 (5 bases). The CDR3 length is 11 residues. Trimming removed 10 bases at V and 8 bases at J, with 13 bases between. Germline V gives CDR1 MNHEY, CDR2 SVGAGI. CDR3 DNA: TGTGCCACCACCCAGGGTACTACGCAGTATTTT. Protein: CATTQGTTQYF.

This clone has only one observation. The rearrangement joins TRBV5-5 to TRBJ2-1, with 7 positions matching TRBD1. The ends lost 4 bases at V and 5 bases at J; junction bases unmatched: 12. Per germline, CDR1 SGHKS and CDR2 YYEKEE (reference sequence). This CDR3 comprises 16 residues. CDR3 region: CASSPPSQGVNNEQFF. In DNA form, the CDR3 reads TGTGCCAGCAGCCCTCCCTCGCAGGGGGTGAACAATGAGCAGTTCTTC.

The chain couples TRBV19 to TRBJ2-3, with D uncertain. Germline CDR1 LNHDA, CDR2 SQIVND (reference sequence). The CDR3 runs 13 residues. Between the trimmed V and J ends, which lost 3 bases and 2 bases, there was a span of 6 bases. CDR3 bases: TGTGCCAGTAGTATCAGTTACACAGATACGCAGTATTTT. Protein: CASSISYTDTQYF.

The table lists this clone with a few counts. The gene calls are TRBV6-5 and TRBJ2-5; the D is unclear. V lost 2 bases and J lost 3, with 7 bases in between. The V gene's germline CDR1 is MNHEY and CDR2 SVGAGI. The CDR3 covers 13 residues. As DNA, the CDR3 is TGTGCCAGCAGTTACAACCGAGAAGAGACCCAGTACTTC. Translated: CASSYNREETQYF.